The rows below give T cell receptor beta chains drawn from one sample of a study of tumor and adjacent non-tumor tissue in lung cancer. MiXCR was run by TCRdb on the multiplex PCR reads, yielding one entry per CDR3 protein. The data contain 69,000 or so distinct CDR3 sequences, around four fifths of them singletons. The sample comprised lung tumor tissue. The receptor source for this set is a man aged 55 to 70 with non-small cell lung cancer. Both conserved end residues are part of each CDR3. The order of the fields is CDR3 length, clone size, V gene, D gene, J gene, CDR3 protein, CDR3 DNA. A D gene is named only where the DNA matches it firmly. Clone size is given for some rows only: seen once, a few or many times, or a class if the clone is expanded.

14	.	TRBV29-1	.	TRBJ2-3	CSVMVVHRIDTQYF	TGCAGCGTTATGGTAGTCCATCGCATAGATACGCAATATTTT
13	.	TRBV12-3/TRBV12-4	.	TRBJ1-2	CASVPRDGYGYTF	TGTGCCAGCGTTCCTCGGGACGGCTATGGCTACACCTTT
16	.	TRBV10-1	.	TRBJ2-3	CTSSNLAAGITDTQYF	TGCACCAGCAGTAACCTCGCGGCGGGAATCACAGATACGCAGTATTTT
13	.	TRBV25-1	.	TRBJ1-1	CASQMGRNTEAFF	TGTGCCAGCCAGATGGGGAGGAACACTGAAGCTTTCTTT
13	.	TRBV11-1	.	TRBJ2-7	CTSSPGSGGEQYF	TGTACCAGCAGCCCCGGGTCAGGGGGGGAGCAGTACTTC
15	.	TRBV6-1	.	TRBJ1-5	CASNEVPKSDQPQHF	TGTGCCAGCAATGAAGTACCGAAAAGCGATCAGCCCCAGCATTTT
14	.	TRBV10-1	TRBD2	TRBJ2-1	CASSGSSGSNEQFF	TGCGCCAGCAGTGGATCTAGCGGGAGTAATGAGCAGTTCTTC
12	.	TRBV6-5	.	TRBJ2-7	CESRRGGYEKYF	TGTGAAAGCAGAAGGGGGGGCTACGAGAAGTACTTC
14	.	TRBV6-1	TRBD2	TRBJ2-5	CAISSTSAAETQYF	TGTGCCATTAGTTCCACTAGCGCGGCAGAGACCCAGTACTTC
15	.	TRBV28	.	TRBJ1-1	CASSPGRVGNTEAFF	TGTGCCAGCAGTCCTGGACGGGTGGGGAACACTGAAGCTTTCTTT
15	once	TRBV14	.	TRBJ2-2	CTSSRQDIYTGELFF	TGTACCAGCAGCCGACAGGACATTTACACCGGGGAGCTGTTTTTT
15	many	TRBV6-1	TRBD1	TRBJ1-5	CASSELRQGSKQQNF	TGTGCCAGCAGTGAATTACGACAGGGTTCTAAGCAACAGAATTTT
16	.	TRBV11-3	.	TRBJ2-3	CAGSSGLVDSTNTQYF	TGTGCCGGCAGCTCCGGGCTAGTAGATAGCACAAATACGCAGTATTTT
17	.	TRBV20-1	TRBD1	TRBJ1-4	CSASSPSGGDGNEKLFF	TGCAGTGCTTCCTCCCCTTCAGGGGGCGATGGTAATGAAAAACTGTTTTTT
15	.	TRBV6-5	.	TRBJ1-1	CASSYSLRGGAEAFF	TGTGCTAGCAGTTACTCCCTCAGGGGCGGGGCTGAAGCTTTCTTT
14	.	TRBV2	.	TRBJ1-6	CASRLTGDNSPLHF	TGTGCCAGCAGACTGACCGGGGATAATTCACCCCTCCACTTT
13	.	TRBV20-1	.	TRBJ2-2	CSARGVESGELFF	TGCAGTGCTAGGGGAGTAGAATCCGGGGAGCTCTTTTTT
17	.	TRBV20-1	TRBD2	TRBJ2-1	CNTSSILAGATYNEQFF	TGCAATACTAGTAGCATATTAGCGGGAGCTACCTACAATGAGCAGTTCTTC
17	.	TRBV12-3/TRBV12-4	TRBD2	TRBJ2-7	CASSLTGGRAFAHEQYF	TGTGCCAGCAGTCTTACCGGCGGGAGGGCCTTTGCCCACGAGCAGTACTTC
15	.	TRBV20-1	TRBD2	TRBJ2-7	CSAKEGLAGGREQYF	TGCAGTGCTAAAGAAGGACTAGCGGGGGGACGAGAGCAGTACTTC
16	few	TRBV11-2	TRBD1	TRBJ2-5	CASTFKTGVVGETQYF	TGTGCCAGCACCTTTAAGACAGGGGTAGTGGGAGAGACCCAGTACTTC
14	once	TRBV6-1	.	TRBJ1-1	CGSKQGTWNTEAFF	TGTGGCAGCAAGCAGGGGACGTGGAACACTGAAGCTTTCTTT
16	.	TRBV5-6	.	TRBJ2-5	CASNMGGTHRVRAQYF	TGTGCCAGCAACATGGGGGGCACACACAGGGTGCGGGCCCAATACTTC
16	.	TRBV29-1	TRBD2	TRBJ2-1	CSVESKLAGDYNEQFF	TGCAGCGTTGAGTCCAAGCTAGCGGGAGATTACAATGAGCAGTTCTTC
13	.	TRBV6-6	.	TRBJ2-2	CAGRGHGFGELFF	TGTGCCGGCAGGGGACATGGGTTCGGGGAGTTGTTTTTT
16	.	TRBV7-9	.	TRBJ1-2	CASNLVLARGSYGYTF	TGTGCCAGCAACTTAGTCCTAGCCAGGGGCAGCTATGGCTACACCTTC
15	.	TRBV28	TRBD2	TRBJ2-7	CANSPTSGNRYEQYF	TGTGCCAACAGCCCTACTAGCGGGAACAGGTACGAGCAGTACTTC
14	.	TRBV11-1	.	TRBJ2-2	CASSYISVTGELFF	TGTGCCAGCAGCTATATTAGTGTAACCGGGGAGCTGTTTTTT
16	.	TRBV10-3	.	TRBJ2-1	CAISESMTGVYNEQFF	TGTGCCATCAGTGAGTCGATGACGGGGGTATACAATGAGCAGTTCTTC
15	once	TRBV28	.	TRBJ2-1	CAAQKRHPEMYEQFF	TGTGCCGCCCAGAAGAGGCACCCCGAGATGTATGAGCAGTTCTTC
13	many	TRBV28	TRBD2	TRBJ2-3	CASMGGEADTQYF	TGTGCCAGCATGGGGGGGGAGGCAGATACGCAGTATTTT
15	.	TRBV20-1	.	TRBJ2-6	CNVRGCHFGANVLTF	TGCAATGTCAGAGGATGTCACTTTGGGGCCAACGTCCTGACTTTC
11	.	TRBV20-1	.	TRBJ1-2	CSAEHKYGYTF	TGCAGTGCTGAGCATAAATATGGCTACACCTTC
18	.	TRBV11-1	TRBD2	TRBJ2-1	CASSLGGIGLAGGSEQFF	TGTGCCAGCAGCTTAGGGGGGATCGGACTAGCGGGAGGCAGTGAGCAGTTCTTC
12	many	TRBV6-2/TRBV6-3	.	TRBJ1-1	CASSSDLPEAFF	TGTGCCAGCAGTTCGGACTTGCCTGAAGCTTTCTTT
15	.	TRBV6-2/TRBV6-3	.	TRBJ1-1	CARSSPRGRNTEAFF	TGTGCCAGGAGTTCCCCCCGGGGGAGGAACACTGAAGCTTTCTTT
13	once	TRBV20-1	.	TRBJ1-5	CSVREQGRPPQHF	TGCAGTGTTAGAGAACAGGGACGGCCGCCCCAGCATTTT
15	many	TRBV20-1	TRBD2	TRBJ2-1	CSAMVSGSGYNEQFF	TGCAGTGCTATGGTTAGCGGGAGTGGCTACAATGAGCAGTTCTTC
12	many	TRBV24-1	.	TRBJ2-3	CATSGDTDTQYF	TGTGCCACCAGTGGGGATACAGATACGCAGTATTTT
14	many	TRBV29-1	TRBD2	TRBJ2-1	CSVERTSGYNEQFF	TGCAGCGTTGAGAGGACTAGCGGCTACAATGAGCAGTTCTTC
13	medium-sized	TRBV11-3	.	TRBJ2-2	CASSADFTGELFF	TGTGCCAGCAGCGCAGACTTCACCGGGGAGCTGTTTTTT
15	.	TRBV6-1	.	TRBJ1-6	CASIQTRLDNSPLHF	TGTGCTAGCATCCAAACCAGATTAGATAATTCACCCCTCCACTTT
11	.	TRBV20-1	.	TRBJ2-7	CGAENSCEQYF	TGCGGTGCGGAGAACAGCTGCGAGCAGTACTTC